This T cell receptor beta chain was captured by sequencing in a study of OX40 agonist ivuxolimab in advanced cancers. Study at large: Ivuxolimab, an agonist antibody against OX40 (CD134), was given to patients. Patients were under 90% male with ages about 23 to 80, mean roughly 55.

TCRdb keeps only in-frame clones here, not all; method: immunoSEQ multiplex PCR. This table holds around 26,000 clones, roughly 79% found once. The CDR3 extends over 16 amino acids. V lost 11 bases to trimming and J lost 4 bases, with 24 bases between them. Germline V CDR1 and CDR2: LNHDA, SQIVND (reference sequence). The sample in question was CD4+ or CD8+ T cells sorted from blood, obtained in a trial of the OX40 agonist ivuxolimab. This chain uses TRBV19 with TRBJ2-1; tentatively, D is TRBD2 (6 bases). This sequence originates from an adult with an advanced solid tumor such as melanoma, head and neck, liver or kidney cancer. CDR3 region: CASKLGWGEDYNEQFF. In DNA form, the CDR3 reads TGTGCCTCAAAGTTAGGGTGGGGGGAGGATTACAATGAGCAGTTCTTC. Drawing the rest from reference TRBV19 and TRBJ2-1, the complete variable domain is DGGITQSPKYLFRKEGQNVTLSCEQNLNHDAMYWYRQDPGQGLRLIYYSQIVNDFQKGDIAEGYSVSREKKESFPLTVTSAQKNPTAFYLCASKLGWGEDYNEQFFGPGTRLTVL.